What follows are 18 T cell receptor beta chains derived from one specimen sequenced in a study of beta chain features in type 1 diabetes. Overall study findings and caveats: The study found moderately but significantly shorter TCRB CDR3s in all four CD4+ subsets of Type 1 diabetes patients.

Expressed TCRB transcripts got sequenced, as all isolated RNA was reverse transcribed. Measured with immunoSEQ multiplex PCR; TCRdb has only the in-frame clones, and not every one. The data show about 700,000 clones, with around an eighth seen just once and 0.022% held by the top ten. Their recognized antigens are unknown. The source material was naive CD4+ T cells from blood. Receptor source: a man aged 18 to 35 with type 1 diabetes.

This chain links TRBV7-9 with TRBJ1-6, with TRBD1 matching over 8 bases. The CDR3 spans 15 residues. Germline lookup yields CDR1 SEHNR and CDR2 FQNEAQ (reference sequence). V trimming: 5 bases; J trimming: 6 bases; junction bases outside the gene matches: 6. CDR3 protein: CASSIGDRSNSPLHF. CDR3 bases: TGTGCCAGCAGCATCGGGGACAGGAGTAATTCACCCCTCCACTTT.

This chain uses TRBV30 with TRBJ1-6; maybe TRBD1 (5 bases). From germline, CDR1 is GTSNPN and CDR2 SVGIG (reference sequence). V dropped 1 base and J dropped 7 bases, with 14 bases sitting between them. The CDR3 length is 15 residues. The CDR3 loop reads CAWSGMTALNSPLHF. The CDR3 nucleotides are TGTGCCTGGAGTGGGATGACAGCTTTGAATTCACCCCTCCACTTT.

With regard to this clone: Other nucleotide sequences in the sample specify the same CDR3. This rearrangement joins TRBV9 to TRBJ1-6; TRBD1 matches at 9 bases. The CDR3 sequence is 15 residues long. V lost 3 bases, J lost 9 bases, and 7 bases stayed unmatched. Germline CDR1 reads SGDLS; CDR2 reads YYNGEE. The CDR3 region is CASSAPGQGGSPLHF. DNA of the CDR3: TGTGCCAGCAGCGCCCCGGGACAGGGAGGTTCACCCCTCCACTTT.

The rearrangement joins TRBV10-3 to TRBJ2-5, with TRBD1 identical over 9 bases. V gave up 5 bases and J gave up 4 bases; unmatched junction bases: 2. Germline-derived CDR1 and CDR2 are ENHRY and SYGVKD. The CDR3 has 13 amino acids. As DNA, the CDR3 is TGTGCCATCAGTAGGGGACAGGGAGAGACCCAGTACTTC. Its translation: CAISRGQGETQYF.

This clone was seen only a few times. CDR3 region: CSVDPGTSGETQYF. The DNA for the CDR3 is TGCAGCGTTGATCCCGGGACTAGTGGAGAGACCCAGTACTTC. The V and J genes are TRBV29-1 and TRBJ2-5; 8 nucleotides align to TRBD2. The CDR3 length is 14 residues. CDR1 and CDR2 (germline): SQVTM, ANQGSEA. Losses at the gene ends were 3 bases for V and 4 bases for J; bases not matched to a gene: 7.

The V call is TRBV11-2, the J call TRBJ2-1; the D gene is possibly TRBD2 (6 bases). CDR3 length equals 15 residues. V gave up 5 bases and J gave up 4 bases, with 15 bases separating them. Germline CDR1 SGHAT, CDR2 FQNNGV. CDR3 coding DNA: TGTGCCAGCAGCCCGCCGGGACTTCTTTACAATGAGCAGTTCTTC. Amino acid sequence: CASSPPGLLYNEQFF.

The genes are TRBV28 and TRBJ2-7, with 9 bases matching TRBD2. The CDR3 totals 14 residues. Germline V CDR1 and CDR2: MDHEN, SYDVKM. V shed 8 bases and J 5 bases; nucleotides not matched to a gene: 10. The CDR3 spells CASLSSGAGNEQYF. The CDR3 DNA reads TGTGCCAGCTTATCTAGCGGGGCAGGCAACGAGCAGTACTTC. Based on the CDR3 plus reference TRBV28 and TRBJ2-7, the full variable domain is DVKVTQSSRYLVKRTGEKVFLECVQDMDHENMFWYRQDPGLGLRLIYFSYDVKMKEKGDIPEGYSVSREKKERFSLILESASTNQTSMYLCASLSSGAGNEQYFGPGTRLTVT.

The V gene is TRBV7-2, the J gene TRBJ2-7, with D possibly being TRBD1 or TRBD2 (5 bases each). The CDR3 runs 15 residues. The V gene lost 1 base and the J gene lost 4 bases, with 14 bases spanning the gap. Germline lookup yields CDR1 SGHTA and CDR2 FQGNSA. Written as DNA, the CDR3 is TGTGCCAGCAGCTTAGAGGTGCAGGGACCATACGAGCAGTACTTC. This sequence encodes CASSLEVQGPYEQYF.

To note about this clone: The CDR3 carries no conserved terminal phenylalanine or tryptophan, so it likely arises from a read error. The limits of the CDR3 on the DNA are not certain, so only TCRdb's listed CDR3 is given. The chain employs TRBV5-4 and TRBJ1-1; the DNA was not compared with TRBD1, the D call given in the table. The CDR3 is made up of 12 amino acids, end residues included. Germline assignment: CDR1 SGHNT and CDR2 YYREEE (reference sequence). The CDR3 sequence is CASSRIGQPGSA.

This clone was detected only once. This rearrangement joins TRBV5-1 to TRBJ1-1, with 9 bases lining up with TRBD1. Trimming removed 4 bases from V and 2 bases from J; junction bases left unmatched: 3. The germline V gene encodes CDR1 SGHRS and CDR2 YFSETQ. This CDR3 contains 14 residues. The CDR3 protein is CASSVQGANTEAFF. The CDR3 nucleotides are TGCGCCAGCAGCGTACAGGGGGCTAACACTGAAGCTTTCTTT.

This chain links TRBV29-1 with TRBJ1-2; D is perhaps TRBD1 (6 bases). V was clipped by 0 bases and J by 2 bases, with 10 bases between them. Germline CDR1 is SQVTM and CDR2 is ANQGSEA. This CDR3 is built from 14 residues. The CDR3 here is CSVEDRGDNYGYTF. DNA for the CDR3: TGCAGCGTTGAAGACAGGGGCGACAACTATGGCTACACCTTC.

The V and J genes are TRBV23-1 and TRBJ1-2; maybe TRBD1 (5 bases). TRBV23-1 is labeled an ORF, and its function is uncertain. Trimming pared 3 bases from V and 2 bases from J, leaving 16 bases between. The CDR3 sequence is 16 residues long. In nucleotides, the CDR3 is TGCGCCAGCAGTCACTCGCACGGGACTGACAACTATGGCTACACCTTC. Its protein product is CASSHSHGTDNYGYTF.

This clone has more than one count but fewer than ten. This chain joins TRBV30 and TRBJ2-3; no clear D gene. The CDR3 sequence is 16 residues long. CDR1 GTSNPN and CDR2 SVGIG come from the germline V gene (reference sequence). Trimming shortened V by 3 bases and J by 1 base, and 17 bases separated the two germline ends. CDR3 nucleotides: TGTGCCTGGAGGGAAAGGTTGTTGTACCGCACAGATACGCAGTATTTT. Encoded protein: CAWRERLLYRTDTQYF.

This clone appeared a few times. The chain links TRBV28 to TRBJ2-3, with 10 bases lining up with TRBD1. With 6 bases clipped from V and 3 bases from J, the junction kept 6 bases outside the gene matches. Germline CDR1 reads MDHEN; CDR2 reads SYDVKM. This CDR3 contains 15 residues. The CDR3 DNA reads TGTGCCAGCAGGACCGGGACAGGGGTGACAGATACGCAGTATTTT. This encodes CASRTGTGVTDTQYF. Combining the CDR3 with reference TRBV28 and TRBJ2-3 gives the whole variable domain DVKVTQSSRYLVKRTGEKVFLECVQDMDHENMFWYRQDPGLGLRLIYFSYDVKMKEKGDIPEGYSVSREKKERFSLILESASTNQTSMYLCASRTGTGVTDTQYFGPGTRLTVL.

The rearrangement links TRBV7-9 to TRBJ2-7; 10 bases line up with TRBD2. There are 14 residues in the CDR3. Trimming cost V 4 bases and J 3 bases; bases outside gene matches: 3. Germline V gene sequence: CDR1 SEHNR, CDR2 FQNEAQ (reference sequence). The CDR3 nucleotides read TGTGCCAGCAGCTCCGGGACTAGCGTCTACGAGCAGTACTTC. Encoded protein: CASSSGTSVYEQYF.

This clone occurred a few times. This sequence joins TRBV27 and TRBJ1-1; 10 bases map to TRBD1. V shed 3 bases and J 3 bases; nucleotides not matched to a gene: 4. This CDR3 spans 15 amino acids. The germline V gene has CDR1 MNHEY and CDR2 SMNVEV (reference sequence). Here the CDR3 DNA reads TGTGCCAGCAGTTTGGGACAGGGGTTACACACTGAAGCTTTCTTT. This sequence encodes CASSLGQGLHTEAFF.

This clone was detected only a few times. The chain links TRBV2 to TRBJ2-5; D perhaps matches TRBD2 (6 bases). CDR1 and CDR2 from the germline V gene are SNHLY and FYNNEI. The CDR3 loop spans 13 amino acids. The ends were cut back, 6 bases at V and 2 bases at J, with 10 bases in the middle. The CDR3 protein is CASRGLPQETQYF. The CDR3 DNA sequence: TGTGCCAGCAGGGGACTTCCACAAGAGACCCAGTACTTC.

The chain links TRBV2 to TRBJ1-5, with D possibly TRBD1 on 5 matching bases. The germline V and J ends were trimmed by 3 bases and 6 bases, with 12 bases remaining between them. Germline V gives CDR1 SNHLY, CDR2 FYNNEI. This CDR3 is 14 amino acids long. The CDR3 region is CASSESQGSQPQHF. The CDR3 DNA follows: TGTGCCAGCAGTGAGTCCCAGGGCTCTCAGCCCCAGCATTTT.